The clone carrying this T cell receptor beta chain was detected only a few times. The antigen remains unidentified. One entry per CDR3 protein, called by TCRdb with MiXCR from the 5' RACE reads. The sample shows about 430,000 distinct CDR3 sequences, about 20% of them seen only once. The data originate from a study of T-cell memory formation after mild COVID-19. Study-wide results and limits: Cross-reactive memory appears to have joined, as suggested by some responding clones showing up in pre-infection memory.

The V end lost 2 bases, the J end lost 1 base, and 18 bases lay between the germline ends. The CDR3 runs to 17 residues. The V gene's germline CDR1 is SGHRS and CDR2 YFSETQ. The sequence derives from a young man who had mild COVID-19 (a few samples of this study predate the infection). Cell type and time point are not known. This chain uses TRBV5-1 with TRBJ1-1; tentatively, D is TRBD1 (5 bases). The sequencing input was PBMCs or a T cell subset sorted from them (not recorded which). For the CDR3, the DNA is TGCGCCAGCAGCTTAGTGACAGCGCGTCCCCCGAACACTGAAGCTTTCTTT. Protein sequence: CASSLVTARPPNTEAFF.